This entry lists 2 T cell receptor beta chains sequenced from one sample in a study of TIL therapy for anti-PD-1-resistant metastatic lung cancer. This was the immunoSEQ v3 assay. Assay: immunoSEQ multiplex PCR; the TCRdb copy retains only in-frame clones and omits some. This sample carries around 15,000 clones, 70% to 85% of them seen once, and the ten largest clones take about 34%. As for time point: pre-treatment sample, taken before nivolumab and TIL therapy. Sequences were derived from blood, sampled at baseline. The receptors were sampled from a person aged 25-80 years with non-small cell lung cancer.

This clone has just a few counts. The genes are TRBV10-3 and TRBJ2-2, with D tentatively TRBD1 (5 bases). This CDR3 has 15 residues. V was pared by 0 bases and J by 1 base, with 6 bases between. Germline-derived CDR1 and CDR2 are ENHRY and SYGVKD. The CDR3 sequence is CAISESTGNTGELFF. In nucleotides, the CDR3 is TGTGCCATCAGTGAGTCAACAGGGAACACCGGGGAGCTGTTTTTT.

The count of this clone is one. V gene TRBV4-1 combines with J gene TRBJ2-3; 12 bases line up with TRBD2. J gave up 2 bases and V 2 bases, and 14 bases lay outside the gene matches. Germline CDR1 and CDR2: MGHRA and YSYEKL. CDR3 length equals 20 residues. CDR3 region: CASSQTGLAGSPRNTDTQYF. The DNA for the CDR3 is TGCGCCAGCAGCCAAACCGGACTAGCGGGGAGCCCGCGGAACACAGATACGCAGTATTTT.